A single sample is the source of the 31 T cell receptor beta chains below, sequenced in a study of high-grade serous ovarian cancer treatment subgroups. TCRdb's table, derived via immunoSEQ multiplex PCR, lists solely in-frame clones and lacks some. The sample yields over a thousand clones, just under 75% seen once. Tumor tissue was taken before any definitive surgery or chemotherapy was given. The sequencing sample was made of tumor tissue. The receptors were sampled from a human donor with high-grade serous ovarian cancer.

This clone was seen a handful of times. CDR3 amino acids: CASSSRDSSYEQYF. The CDR3, as DNA: TGTGCCAGCAGCTCTCGGGACAGCTCCTACGAGCAGTACTTC. The chain employs TRBV7-9 and TRBJ2-7, with TRBD1 matching over 7 bases. CDR3 size: 14 residues. Germline values: CDR1 SEHNR, CDR2 FQNEAQ (reference sequence). The V and J ends lost 4 bases and 0 bases, in that order; junction bases with no gene match: 3.

The V gene is TRBV7-9, the J gene TRBJ1-1, with TRBD1 matching over 9 bases. The J segment lost 4 bases and the V segment lost 0 bases, leaving 15 bases of the junction unmatched. The CDR3 sequence is 19 residues long. Germline values: CDR1 SEHNR, CDR2 FQNEAQ (reference sequence). CDR3 in DNA: TGTGCCAGCAGCTTAGCGCATTCCCGGGACAGGGAGGTTAGCACTGAAGCTTTCTTT. Translated, it gives CASSLAHSRDREVSTEAFF.

The chain is built from TRBV19 and TRBJ1-1; 8 bases are a match to TRBD1. CDR3 size: 14 residues. The V gene's germline CDR1 is LNHDA and CDR2 SQIVND (reference sequence). J was trimmed by 2 bases and V by 6 bases; bases with no gene match: 5. For the CDR3, the DNA is TGTGCCAGTAGCCGGACAGGGATAAACACTGAAGCTTTCTTT. This gives the protein CASSRTGINTEAFF.

J is TRBJ2-7 and V is TRBV4-3; the D call may be TRBD1 or TRBD2 (5 bases each). The CDR3 runs to 16 residues. In germline, CDR1 is LGHNA, CDR2 YSLEER. V lost 0 bases and J lost 0, with 12 bases in between. CDR3: CASSQERDASSYEQYF. The CDR3 DNA follows: TGCGCCAGCAGCCAAGAAAGGGACGCGAGCTCCTACGAGCAGTACTTC.

The genes are TRBV30 and TRBJ2-2; D ambiguous. Germline CDR1 is GTSNPN and CDR2 is SVGIG (reference sequence). Trimming removed 0 bases at V and 5 bases at J, with 7 bases between. This CDR3 spans 13 amino acids. In DNA, the CDR3 is TGTGCCTGGAGTGTAAAATGGACCGGGGAGCTGTTTTTT. The encoded protein is CAWSVKWTGELFF.

In its sample, this clone was seen a few times. V is TRBV4-3 and J is TRBJ2-7; 7 bases are shared with TRBD2. V was clipped by 0 bases and J by 0 bases; unmatched bases: 2. The CDR3 consists of 15 residues. Germline loops: CDR1 LGHNA, CDR2 YSLEER. In nucleotides, the CDR3 is TGCGCCAGCAGCCAAGAACCGGGGGGCTCCTACGAGCAGTACTTC. Translating gives CASSQEPGGSYEQYF.

This clone was observed a single time. This chain links TRBV1 with TRBJ2-3; the D segment call TRBD2 is taken from the table without a DNA check. TRBV1 constitutes a pseudogene. This CDR3 is 12 amino acids long. The CDR3, as DNA: TGCACCAGCAGCGCGTACCCAGATACGCAGTATTTT. This gives the protein CTSSAYPDTQYF.

The chain employs TRBV2 and TRBJ1-2; D not certain. V lost 4 bases, J lost 0 bases, and 6 bases lay in between. Germline V lookup: CDR1 SNHLY, CDR2 FYNNEI. The length of the CDR3 is 13 residues. The CDR3 DNA follows: TGTGCCAGCAGTGTCGGGCCTAACTATGGCTACACCTTC. Its translation: CASSVGPNYGYTF.

This clone was picked up a small number of times. This sequence joins TRBV6-4 and TRBJ1-1; 7 positions match TRBD1. Germline CDR1 MRHNA, CDR2 SNTAGT. The V gene end was trimmed by 5 bases and the J gene end by 1 base; junction bases not matched to a gene: 4. The CDR3 extends over 14 amino acids. In DNA form, the CDR3 reads TGTGCCAGCAGTAACGGACAGGCGAACACTGAAGCTTTCTTT. This codes for CASSNGQANTEAFF.

The rearrangement uses TRBV18 and TRBJ2-3, with D unclear. The CDR3 covers 15 residues. Trimming pared 1 base from V and 0 bases from J, leaving 8 bases between. Looked up from germline, CDR1 is KGHSH and CDR2 is LQKENI. The DNA of the CDR3 is TGTGCCAGCTCACCACTCCAGGCTAGCACAGATACGCAGTATTTT. This sequence encodes CASSPLQASTDTQYF.

The chain uses TRBV30 and TRBJ1-5, with D possibly matching TRBD1 (5 bases). CDR1 GTSNPN and CDR2 SVGIG come from the germline V gene (reference sequence). The CDR3 contains 14 residues. Trimming took off 1 base at V and 9 bases at J, with 16 bases between the two ends. CDR3 coding DNA: TGTGCCTGGAGTGGGCAGGGCGGTCATCGGCCCCAGCATTTT. Translated, it gives CAWSGQGGHRPQHF.

This sequence joins TRBV4-3 and TRBJ2-7; TRBD2 matches at 8 bases. This CDR3 has 19 amino acids. Losses at the gene ends were 0 bases for V and 3 bases for J; bases not matched to a gene: 16. The germline V gene encodes CDR1 LGHNA and CDR2 YSLEER. The CDR3 loop reads CASSQDRGGRAIRGYEQYF. The CDR3 coding sequence is TGCGCCAGCAGCCAAGATCGGGGGGGCAGGGCTATTCGAGGCTACGAGCAGTACTTC.

The rearrangement uses TRBV7-8 and TRBJ2-1; D is unclear. Germline lookup yields CDR1 SGHVS and CDR2 FQNEAQ. V lost 3 bases to trimming and J lost 6 bases, with 9 bases between them. The CDR3 runs to 13 residues. The CDR3 DNA is TGTGCCAGCAGCTTTGGGGTTAGCAATGAGCAGTTCTTC. Encoded protein: CASSFGVSNEQFF. Looking up the rest from reference TRBV7-8 and TRBJ2-1 gives the full variable domain: GAGVSQSPRYKVAKRGQDVALRCDPISGHVSLFWYQQALGQGPEFLTYFQNEAQLDKSGLPSDRFFAERPEGSVSTLKIQRTQQEDSAVYLCASSFGVSNEQFFGPGTRLTVL.

This rearrangement joins TRBV7-2 to TRBJ1-1, with a tentative D call TRBD1 (5 bases). The CDR3 sequence is 15 residues long. Germline loops: CDR1 SGHTA, CDR2 FQGNSA. Trimming removed 2 bases from V and 1 base from J, with 11 bases in between. CDR3 nucleotide sequence: TGTGCCAGCAGCTTAAATGCAGGGACGAACACTGAAGCTTTCTTT. Translated: CASSLNAGTNTEAFF.

The genes are TRBV6-5 and TRBJ1-1; D call uncertain. The CDR3 has 16 residues. V gave up 0 bases and J gave up 1 base, with 12 bases separating them. From germline, CDR1 is MNHEY and CDR2 SVGAGI. CDR3 DNA sequence: TGTGCCAGCAGTTACTCGACGGATCCTAGGAACACTGAAGCTTTCTTT. This codes for CASSYSTDPRNTEAFF.

The V call is TRBV5-1, the J call TRBJ2-2; D is perhaps TRBD2 (5 bases). V lost 2 bases, J lost 3 bases, and 11 bases lay in between. Per the germline V gene, CDR1 is SGHRS and CDR2 is YFSETQ. The CDR3 consists of 15 residues. The CDR3: CASSFFPGDTGELFF. CDR3 DNA: TGCGCCAGCAGCTTCTTTCCCGGGGACACCGGGGAGCTGTTTTTT.

J is TRBJ2-7 and V is TRBV14; D is uncertain. Germline V lookup: CDR1 SGHDN, CDR2 FVKESK. Trimming shortened V by 4 bases and J by 2 bases, and 18 bases separated the two germline ends. The length of the CDR3 is 16 residues. Here the CDR3 reads CASSLGSIPLPYEQYF. The CDR3 DNA is TGTGCCAGCAGCCTTGGCTCCATCCCGCTTCCCTACGAGCAGTACTTC.

This chain joins TRBV15 and TRBJ1-2; unclear D gene. The ends were cut back, 4 bases at V and 0 bases at J, with 9 bases in the middle. Per the germline V gene, CDR1 is LNHNV and CDR2 is YYDKDF (reference sequence). CDR3 length equals 14 residues. The CDR3 nucleotides are TGTGCCACCAGCACCCCCGTTTCTAACTATGGCTACACCTTC. This codes for CATSTPVSNYGYTF.

The chain links TRBV7-3 to TRBJ2-3, with 8 bases matching TRBD2. The germline V gene has CDR1 SGHTA and CDR2 FQGTGA. There are 14 residues in the CDR3. The V and J ends lost 4 bases and 5 bases, in that order; junction bases with no gene match: 5. Here the CDR3 DNA reads TGTGCCAGCAGCTATAGCGGGGCTGGAGATACGCAGTATTTT. It yields the protein CASSYSGAGDTQYF.

The chain has TRBV23-1 and TRBJ2-5, with D possibly matching TRBD2 (7 bases). TRBV23-1 is assigned to the ORF class and has an uncertain function. The V end lost 3 bases, the J end lost 5 bases, and 10 bases lay between the germline ends. The CDR3 sequence is 13 residues long. In DNA form, the CDR3 reads TGCGCCAGCAGTCAGGGGGGGCCGGAGACCCAGTACTTC. Its protein is CASSQGGPETQYF.

The chain carries TRBV6-1 and TRBJ1-2; a weak D match, TRBD1 (6 bases). Trimming left V 5 bases short and J 4 bases short, with 17 bases between. The CDR3 is 15 amino acids. Germline V CDR1 and CDR2: MNHNS, SASEGT. The CDR3 protein is CASSWGAGSAYGYTF. The CDR3 nucleotides read TGTGCCAGCAGTTGGGGGGCAGGGAGCGCCTATGGCTACACCTTC.

The J gene is TRBJ2-1, the V gene TRBV6-5; 8 nucleotides line up with TRBD2. CDR3 length: 14 residues. Germline CDR1 and CDR2: MNHEY and SVGAGI. The V and J ends lost 8 bases and 4 bases, in that order; junction bases with no gene match: 7. The CDR3 protein is CASASGGQYNEQFF. The CDR3 DNA sequence: TGTGCCAGCGCAAGCGGGGGACAATACAATGAGCAGTTCTTC.

The chain employs TRBV20-1 and TRBJ1-1; D not resolved. This CDR3 is built from 11 residues. Trimming took 0 bases from V and 9 from J, leaving 8 bases between them. The V gene's germline CDR1 is DFQATT and CDR2 SNEGSKA (reference sequence). The CDR3 coding sequence is TGCAGTGCTAGAGATGTATACAAAGCTTTCTTT. Its protein is CSARDVYKAFF.

The chain joins TRBV30 to TRBJ1-3; D gene ambiguous. The CDR3 runs to 12 residues. V gave up 4 bases and J gave up 2 bases, with 6 bases separating them. Per germline, CDR1 GTSNPN and CDR2 SVGIG (reference sequence). The CDR3 loop is CAWKFPGNTIYF. The CDR3 DNA is TGTGCCTGGAAGTTTCCTGGAAACACCATATATTTT. Full variable domain (missing parts from reference TRBV30 and TRBJ1-3): SQTIHQWPATLVQPVGSPLSLECTVEGTSNPNLYWYRQAAGRGLQLLFYSVGIGQISSEVPQNLSASRPQDRQFILSSKKLLLSDSGFYLCAWKFPGNTIYFGEGSWLTVV.

The chain links TRBV6-5 to TRBJ1-1; no clear D gene. This CDR3 region has 13 residues. Trimming cost V 8 bases and J 1 base, with 11 bases left between them. The germline V gene encodes CDR1 MNHEY and CDR2 SVGAGI. CDR3 protein: CASGRPPNTEAFF. The CDR3, as DNA: TGTGCCAGCGGACGACCCCCGAACACTGAAGCTTTCTTT.

Only a few counts were recorded for this clone. The chain links TRBV11-2 to TRBJ1-2; D perhaps matches TRBD1 (6 bases). Trimming cost V 1 base and J 6 bases, with 15 bases left between them. Germline V gives CDR1 SGHAT, CDR2 FQNNGV. This CDR3 comprises 15 residues. CDR3 nucleotide sequence: TGTGCCAGCAGCTTAGGGGTTACGGGGGGCGATGGCTACACCTTC. Its protein is CASSLGVTGGDGYTF.

J is TRBJ2-2 and V is TRBV7-2; D remains ambiguous. The V gene lost 4 bases and the J gene lost 10 bases, with 16 bases spanning the gap. This CDR3 comprises 14 residues. Looked up from germline, CDR1 is SGHTA and CDR2 is FQGNSA. The CDR3 DNA reads TGTGCCAGCAGCTACGGTCAGGCCCCCGAGGAGCTGTTTTTT. This codes for CASSYGQAPEELFF.

This clone was observed a handful of times. CDR3 in amino acids: CASSQDVANYGYTF. The CDR3 DNA reads TGCGCCAGCAGCCAAGATGTAGCTAACTATGGCTACACCTTC. This chain joins TRBV4-3 and TRBJ1-2; D remains ambiguous. The V and J ends lost 0 bases and 0 bases respectively, with 5 bases between them. The germline V gene encodes CDR1 LGHNA and CDR2 YSLEER. The CDR3 is made up of 14 amino acids.

The CDR3 protein is CASSQDNRGAGTAFF. In nucleotides, the CDR3 is TGTGCCAGCAGCCAAGATAACCGGGGGGCGGGAACAGCTTTCTTT. This chain joins TRBV4-2 and TRBJ1-1, with D possibly matching TRBD1 (6 bases). Germline values: CDR1 LGHNA, CDR2 YNFKEQ. Trimming took 0 bases from V and 10 from J, leaving 18 bases between them. The CDR3 has 15 residues.

The chain joins TRBV4-1 to TRBJ2-3; 10 nucleotides line up with TRBD1. V trimming: 4 bases; J trimming: 6 bases; junction bases outside the gene matches: 4. This CDR3 is built from 14 residues. Germline V gives CDR1 MGHRA, CDR2 YSYEKL. The CDR3 nucleotides are TGCGCCAGCAGCCTCGACAGGGGGCACGATACGCAGTATTTT. Translated, it gives CASSLDRGHDTQYF.

V usage is TRBV2 and J usage is TRBJ1-4; the match to TRBD1 covers 7 bases. This CDR3 region has 15 residues. The J segment lost 8 bases and the V segment lost 6 bases, leaving 12 bases of the junction unmatched. From germline, CDR1 is SNHLY and CDR2 FYNNEI. The CDR3 is CASRTGPGEGEKLFF. Written as DNA, the CDR3 is TGTGCCAGCAGGACAGGGCCCGGAGAGGGGGAAAAACTGTTTTTT. Based on the CDR3 plus reference TRBV2 and TRBJ1-4, the full variable domain is EPEVTQTPSHQVTQMGQEVILRCVPISNHLYFYWYRQILGQKVEFLVSFYNNEISEKSEIFDDQFSVERPDGSNFTLKIRSTKLEDSAMYFCASRTGPGEGEKLFFGSGTQLSVL.